The entry that follows covers one TCR beta chain sequence. What it recognizes is unknown. TCR beta sequencing covered blood CD8+ and CD4+ T cells. RNA, at roughly 0.45 to 1 ug, was reverse transcribed with random hexamers. Amplification of the TCR beta CDR3 was carried out by immunoSEQ multiplex PCR, which spanned a total of 54 Vbeta and 13 Jbeta segments. Using its own MiXCR run on the immunoSEQ multiplex PCR reads, TCRdb lists one record per CDR3 protein. There are fewer than 150,000 distinct CDR3 sequences in the sample; approximately 95% occur only once, and about 0.18% lies in the top ten. V dropped 3 bases and J dropped 1; count of bases not matched to a gene: 1. The CDR3 consists of 14 residues. These data come from a study of CD8 T cells in Susac syndrome. Broader study findings: There were 15 to 20 Susac-specific public clones in total CD8+ repertoires and several in CD8+ TEMRA repertoires.

The sequencing sample was made of CD8+ T cells from PBMCs. The clonotype was recovered from a human donor with Susac syndrome. This chain connects TRBV12-3 or TRBV12-4 to TRBJ2-5, with 8 bases lining up with TRBD1. CDR3 sequence reads: CASSFRGLQETQYF. Written as DNA, the CDR3 is TGTGCCAGCAGTTTCAGGGGGCTCCAAGAGACCCAGTACTTC.